This T cell receptor (beta chain) was recorded in a study of blood T cell repertoires in COVID-19. Assay used: immunoSEQ multiplex PCR; TCRdb lists only in-frame clones, some missing. The table shows about 250,000 clones, with roughly 84% occurring only once. Sequencing was performed on peripheral blood. The clonotype was recovered from a man aged 45-65 years with active or convalescent COVID-19.

The CDR3 coding sequence is TGTGCCAGTACCAGAAGTATATTCAGCGGGGGGTTTGACAATGAGCAGTTCTTC. This codes for CASTRSIFSGGFDNEQFF. The chain employs TRBV19 and TRBJ2-1, with TRBD2 identical over 9 bases. J gave up 5 bases and V 7 bases, and 18 bases lay outside the gene matches. In germline, CDR1 is LNHDA, CDR2 SQIVND (reference sequence). The CDR3 has 18 amino acids.